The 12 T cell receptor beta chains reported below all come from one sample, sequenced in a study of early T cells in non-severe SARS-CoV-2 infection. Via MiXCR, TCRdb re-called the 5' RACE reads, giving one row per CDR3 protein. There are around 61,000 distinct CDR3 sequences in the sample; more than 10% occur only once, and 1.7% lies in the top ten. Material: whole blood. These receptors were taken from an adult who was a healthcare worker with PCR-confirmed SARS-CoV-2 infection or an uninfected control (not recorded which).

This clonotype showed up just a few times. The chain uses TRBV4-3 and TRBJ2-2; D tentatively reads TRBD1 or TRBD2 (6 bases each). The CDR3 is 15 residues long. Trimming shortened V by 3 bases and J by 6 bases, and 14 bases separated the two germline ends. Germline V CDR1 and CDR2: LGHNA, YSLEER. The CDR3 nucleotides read TGCGCCAGCAGCCATAAAGGGGGGCGGGCCGGGGAGCTGTTTTTT. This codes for CASSHKGGRAGELFF.

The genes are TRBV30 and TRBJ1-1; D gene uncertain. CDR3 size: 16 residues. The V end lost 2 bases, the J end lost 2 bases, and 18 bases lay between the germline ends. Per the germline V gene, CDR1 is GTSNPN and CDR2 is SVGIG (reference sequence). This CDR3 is CAWSSPGLWPNTEAFF. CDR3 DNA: TGTGCCTGGAGTTCTCCGGGCCTTTGGCCCAACACTGAAGCTTTCTTT. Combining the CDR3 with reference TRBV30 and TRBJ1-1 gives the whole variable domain SQTIHQWPATLVQPVGSPLSLECTVEGTSNPNLYWYRQAAGRGLQLLFYSVGIGQISSEVPQNLSASRPQDRQFILSSKKLLLSDSGFYLCAWSSPGLWPNTEAFFGQGTRLTVV.

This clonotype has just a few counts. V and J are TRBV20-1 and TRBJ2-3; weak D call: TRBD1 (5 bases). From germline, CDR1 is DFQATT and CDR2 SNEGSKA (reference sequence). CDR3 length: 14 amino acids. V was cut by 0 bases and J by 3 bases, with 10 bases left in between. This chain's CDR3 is CSARDPRVTDTQYF. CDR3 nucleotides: TGCAGTGCTAGAGATCCCAGGGTAACAGATACGCAGTATTTT.

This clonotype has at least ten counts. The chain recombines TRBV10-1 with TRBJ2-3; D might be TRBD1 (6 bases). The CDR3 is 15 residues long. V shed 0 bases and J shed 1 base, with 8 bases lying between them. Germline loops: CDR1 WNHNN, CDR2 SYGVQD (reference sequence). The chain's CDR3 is CASSESRTGTDTQYF. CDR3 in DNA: TGCGCCAGCAGTGAGTCCCGGACAGGCACAGATACGCAGTATTTT.

CDR3 protein: CASRGPGRSGNTIYF. The CDR3 DNA is TGTGCCAGCAGGGGCCCAGGCCGCTCTGGAAACACCATATATTTT. This chain connects TRBV6-5 to TRBJ1-3; unclear D gene. From germline, CDR1 is MNHEY and CDR2 SVGAGI. The ends were cut back, 6 bases at V and 0 bases at J, with 12 bases in the middle. The CDR3 sequence is 15 residues long.

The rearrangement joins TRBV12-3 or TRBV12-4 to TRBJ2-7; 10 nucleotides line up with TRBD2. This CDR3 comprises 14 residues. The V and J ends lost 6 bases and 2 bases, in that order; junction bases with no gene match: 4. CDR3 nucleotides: TGTGCCAGCAGGCTTAGCGGGGGGACCTACGAGCAGTACTTC. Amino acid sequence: CASRLSGGTYEQYF.

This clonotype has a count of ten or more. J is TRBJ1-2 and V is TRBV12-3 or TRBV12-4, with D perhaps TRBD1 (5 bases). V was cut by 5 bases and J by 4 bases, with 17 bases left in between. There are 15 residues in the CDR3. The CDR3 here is CASSPPGPTPYGYTF. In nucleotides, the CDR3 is TGTGCCAGCAGTCCCCCGGGACCGACTCCCTATGGCTACACCTTC.

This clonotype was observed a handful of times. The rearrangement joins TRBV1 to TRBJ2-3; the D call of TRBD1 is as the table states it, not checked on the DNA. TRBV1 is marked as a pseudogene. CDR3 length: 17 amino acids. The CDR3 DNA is TGCACCAGCAGCCAAGATCTGATCCGACAGGCGCTATATACGCAGTATTTT. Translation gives CTSSQDLIRQALYTQYF.

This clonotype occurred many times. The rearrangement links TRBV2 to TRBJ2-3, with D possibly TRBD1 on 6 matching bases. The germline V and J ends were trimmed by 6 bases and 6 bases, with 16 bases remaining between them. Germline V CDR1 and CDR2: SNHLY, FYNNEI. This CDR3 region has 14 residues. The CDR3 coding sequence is TGTGCCAGCAGGGGGGACACGGTAATCGATACGCAGTATTTT. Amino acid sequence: CASRGDTVIDTQYF.

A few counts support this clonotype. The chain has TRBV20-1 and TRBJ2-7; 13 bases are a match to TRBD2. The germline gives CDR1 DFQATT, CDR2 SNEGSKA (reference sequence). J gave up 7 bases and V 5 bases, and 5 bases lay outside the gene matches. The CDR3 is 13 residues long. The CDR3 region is CSASGTSGVEQYF. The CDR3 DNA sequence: TGCAGTGCTTCCGGGACTAGCGGGGTTGAGCAGTACTTC.

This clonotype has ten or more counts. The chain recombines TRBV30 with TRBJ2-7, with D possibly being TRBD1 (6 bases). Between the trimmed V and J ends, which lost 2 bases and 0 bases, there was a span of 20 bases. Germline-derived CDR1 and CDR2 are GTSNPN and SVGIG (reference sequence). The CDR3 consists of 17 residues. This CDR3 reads CAWSSYPSTGVSYEQYF. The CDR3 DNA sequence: TGTGCCTGGAGTTCATACCCCTCGACAGGCGTCTCCTACGAGCAGTACTTC.

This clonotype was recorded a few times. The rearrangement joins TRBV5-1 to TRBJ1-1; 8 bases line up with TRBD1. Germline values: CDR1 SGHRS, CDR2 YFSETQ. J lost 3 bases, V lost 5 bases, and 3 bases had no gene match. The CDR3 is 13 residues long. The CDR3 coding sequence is TGCGCCAGCAGTCCGGGACAGGACACTGAAGCTTTCTTT. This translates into CASSPGQDTEAFF. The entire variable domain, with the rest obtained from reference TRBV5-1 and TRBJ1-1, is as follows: KAGVTQTPRYLIKTRGQQVTLSCSPISGHRSVSWYQQTPGQGLQFLFEYFSETQRNKGNFPGRFSGRQFSNSRSEMNVSTLELGDSALYLCASSPGQDTEAFFGQGTRLTVV.